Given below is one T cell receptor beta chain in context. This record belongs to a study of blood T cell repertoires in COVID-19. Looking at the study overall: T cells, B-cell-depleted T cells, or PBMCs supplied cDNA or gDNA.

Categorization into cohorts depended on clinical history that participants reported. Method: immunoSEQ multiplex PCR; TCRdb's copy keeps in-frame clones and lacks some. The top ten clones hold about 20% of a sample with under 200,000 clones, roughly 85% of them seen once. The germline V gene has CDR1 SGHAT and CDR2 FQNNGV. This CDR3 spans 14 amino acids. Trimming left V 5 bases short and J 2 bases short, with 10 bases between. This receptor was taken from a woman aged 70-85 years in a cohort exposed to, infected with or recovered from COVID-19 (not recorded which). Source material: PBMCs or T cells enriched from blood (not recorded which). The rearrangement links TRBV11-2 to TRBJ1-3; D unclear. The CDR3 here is CASSLSGTGNTIYF. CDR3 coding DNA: TGTGCCAGCAGCCTGTCGGGGACTGGAAACACCATATATTTT.